The 24 T cell receptor beta chains listed next were all sequenced from one sample in a study of early T cells in non-severe SARS-CoV-2 infection. TCRdb re-called the 5' RACE reads through MiXCR, storing one row per CDR3 protein. The repertoire includes around 110,000 distinct CDR3 sequences, around 10% of them detected once, and approximately 6.9% sits in the top ten. Sequenced material: whole blood. The receptors were gathered from an adult who was a healthcare worker with PCR-confirmed SARS-CoV-2 infection or an uninfected control (not recorded which).

This clonotype was detected many times. CDR3 nucleotides: TGCGCCAGCAGCGGGACAGCCTTTTCTTATGAGCAGTTCTTC. Translated: CASSGTAFSYEQFF. The rearrangement uses TRBV5-1 and TRBJ2-1, with TRBD1 identical over 7 bases. CDR1 SGHRS and CDR2 YFSETQ come from the germline V gene. Trimming took 4 bases from V and 8 from J; bases not matched to a gene: 9. The CDR3 is made up of 14 amino acids.

This clonotype showed up many times. The rearrangement joins TRBV20-1 to TRBJ2-7; either TRBD1 or TRBD2 may fit D (7 bases each). Germline V gene data show CDR1 as DFQATT and CDR2 as SNEGSKA (reference sequence). CDR3 length equals 15 residues. Trimming took 4 bases from V and 6 from J, leaving 22 bases between them. CDR3 loop: CSAKPFTGEGREQYF. CDR3 DNA: TGCAGTGCTAAACCGTTTACAGGGGAGGGACGCGAGCAGTACTTC.

To note about this clonotype: This is likely a read error, given that the CDR3 carries no conserved phenylalanine or tryptophan at its end. V and J are TRBV20-1 and TRBJ2-3, with TRBD2 matching 9 bases. This CDR3 spans 15 amino acids. Germline trimming cut 6 bases from V and 1 base from J; bases unmatched to any gene: 8. The germline V gene encodes CDR1 DFQATT and CDR2 SNEGSKA (reference sequence). The CDR3 here is CSASSTSGGTDTQYL. The CDR3 coding sequence is TGCAGTGCCTCCTCGACTAGCGGAGGCACAGATACGCAGTATCTT.

The chain recombines TRBV5-1 with TRBJ1-2; possible D gene TRBD1, 5 bases. V was cut by 4 bases and J by 2 bases, with 9 bases left in between. The CDR3 covers 13 residues. Germline V gives CDR1 SGHRS, CDR2 YFSETQ. CDR3: CASSRDENYGYTF. CDR3 sequence (DNA): TGCGCCAGCAGCAGGGACGAGAACTATGGCTACACCTTC.

This clonotype was observed a single time. J is TRBJ2-3 and V is TRBV12-3 or TRBV12-4; D remains ambiguous. Deletions cut 6 bases from V and 4 bases from J, with 14 bases between. This CDR3 is built from 14 residues. Here the CDR3 DNA reads TGTGCCAGCAGGCCCGGCGGAGCTTCAGATACGCAGTATTTT. Its translation is CASRPGGASDTQYF.

In its sample, this clonotype was seen a few times. This chain uses TRBV7-9 with TRBJ2-1; TRBD1 or TRBD2 may be the D gene (5 bases each). The CDR3 has 16 residues. V shed 0 bases and J shed 6 bases, with 15 bases lying between them. CDR1 and CDR2 (germline): SEHNR, FQNEAQ (reference sequence). The CDR3 is CASSLAHGAGLNEQFF. The CDR3 DNA reads TGTGCCAGCAGCTTAGCCCACGGGGCAGGTCTCAATGAGCAGTTCTTC.

The chain combines TRBV6-6 with TRBJ1-2; D remains ambiguous. This CDR3 is 16 amino acids long. V shed 6 bases and J shed 2 bases, with 19 bases lying between them. Germline-derived CDR1 and CDR2 are MNHNY and SVGAGI (reference sequence). The CDR3: CASSSTRYPLNYGYTF. CDR3 bases: TGTGCCAGCAGCTCTACACGTTACCCCTTAAACTATGGCTACACCTTC.

This clonotype was found many times. The chain uses TRBV7-6 and TRBJ2-3; D gene unclear. The V gene's germline CDR1 is SGHVS and CDR2 FNYEAQ. Trimming cost V 2 bases and J 2 bases, with 11 bases left between them. This CDR3 region has 15 residues. The chain's CDR3 is CASSLIGISTDTQYF. The CDR3 DNA reads as TGTGCCAGCAGCTTAATTGGCATATCCACAGATACGCAGTATTTT. Based on the CDR3 plus reference TRBV7-6 and TRBJ2-3, the full variable domain is GAGVSQSPRYKVTKRGQDVALRCDPISGHVSLYWYRQALGQGPEFLTYFNYEAQQDKSGLPNDRFSAERPEGSISTLTIQRTEQRDSAMYRCASSLIGISTDTQYFGPGTRLTVL.

The V gene is TRBV12-3 or TRBV12-4, the J gene TRBJ1-1; tentatively, D is TRBD1 (5 bases). CDR3 length equals 17 residues. Trimming cost V 1 base and J 3 bases, with 18 bases left between them. The CDR3 loop reads CASSLGRQTLGDTEAFF. The DNA for the CDR3 is TGTGCCAGCAGTTTAGGTCGACAGACCCTGGGGGACACTGAAGCTTTCTTT.

The table lists this clonotype with many counts. The V and J genes are TRBV12-3 or TRBV12-4 and TRBJ1-2; weak D call: TRBD1 (6 bases). The CDR3 spans 14 residues. Trimming removed 6 bases from V and 4 bases from J, with 15 bases in between. CDR3 bases: TGTGCCAGCAGCCCAACAGGGCGCCCCTATGGCTACACCTTC. Amino acid sequence: CASSPTGRPYGYTF.

About this clonotype: A much more abundant neighbour one base away suggests this may be a read error. The V gene is TRBV6-5, the J gene TRBJ2-7, with 8 bases matching TRBD1. The junction had 5 bases not matched to a gene; V was cut back by 7 bases and J by 0 bases. This CDR3 comprises 14 residues. CDR1 is MNHEY and CDR2 is SVGAGI in the germline V gene. The CDR3 loop reads CASTKTGGSYEQYF. DNA of the CDR3: TGTGCCAGCACCAAAACAGGGGGCTCCTACGAGCAGTACTTC.

This clonotype was counted many times. The DNA for the CDR3 is TGCGCCAGCAGCTTGGCCAGCAGAGTGAATGAGCAGTTCTTC. This sequence encodes CASSLASRVNEQFF. The gene calls are TRBV5-1 and TRBJ2-1, with D unresolved. Deletions cut 0 bases from V and 7 bases from J, with 11 bases between. The germline gives CDR1 SGHRS, CDR2 YFSETQ. The CDR3 extends over 14 amino acids.

The chain combines TRBV5-6 with TRBJ2-1, with D uncertain. The CDR3 totals 16 residues. The V and J ends lost 0 bases and 0 bases respectively, with 10 bases between them. CDR1 and CDR2 (germline): SGHDT, YYEEEE. In DNA, the CDR3 is TGTGCCAGCAGCTTGGGCGGTCTGTACTCCTACAATGAGCAGTTCTTC. It specifies CASSLGGLYSYNEQFF.

The V and J genes are TRBV5-1 and TRBJ2-7, with 12 bases lining up with TRBD2. Germline CDR1 reads SGHRS; CDR2 reads YFSETQ. Trimming took 4 bases from V and 4 from J; bases not matched to a gene: 3. This CDR3 has 14 residues. The chain's CDR3 is CASSEGLAGYEQYF. The CDR3 coding sequence is TGCGCCAGCAGCGAAGGACTAGCGGGATACGAGCAGTACTTC.

In its sample, this clonotype was seen a few times. This chain uses TRBV5-1 with TRBJ2-5, with TRBD1 matching 7 bases. The V gene's germline CDR1 is SGHRS and CDR2 YFSETQ. The CDR3 consists of 14 residues. Germline trimming cut 6 bases from V and 3 bases from J; bases unmatched to any gene: 8. CDR3 sequence reads: CASKLGTAKETQYF. For the CDR3, the DNA is TGCGCCAGCAAGCTTGGGACAGCCAAAGAGACCCAGTACTTC.

This clonotype showed up many times. The V gene is TRBV28, the J gene TRBJ1-1, with D uncertain. This CDR3 comprises 14 residues. Germline lookup yields CDR1 MDHEN and CDR2 SYDVKM. V gave up 1 base and J gave up 4 bases, with 10 bases separating them. CDR3 region: CASSLYKGPTEAFF. The CDR3 DNA follows: TGTGCCAGCAGTTTATACAAGGGTCCCACTGAAGCTTTCTTT.

The V and J genes are TRBV20-1 and TRBJ2-1; TRBD1 matches 7 bases. Germline V gene data show CDR1 as DFQATT and CDR2 as SNEGSKA (reference sequence). V lost 3 bases, J lost 5 bases, and 7 bases stayed unmatched. CDR3 length: 14 amino acids. DNA of the CDR3: TGCAGTGCTAGTTTAGGGACAGAACACAATGAGCAGTTCTTC. Protein: CSASLGTEHNEQFF.

Only a few counts were recorded for this clonotype. This chain joins TRBV10-3 and TRBJ1-1; no firm D call. V shed 6 bases and J shed 4 bases, with 9 bases lying between them. This CDR3 is built from 12 residues. Germline assignment: CDR1 ENHRY and CDR2 SYGVKD. The CDR3 loop is CAIRERGTEAFF. CDR3 DNA: TGTGCCATCAGAGAGCGGGGCACTGAAGCTTTCTTT.

This clonotype was seen ten or more times. This chain links TRBV3-1 with TRBJ1-1; no reliable D call. Trimming cost V 6 bases and J 4 bases, with 12 bases left between them. CDR1 and CDR2 from the germline V gene are LGHDT and YNNKEL (reference sequence). The CDR3 contains 13 residues. The CDR3 sequence: CASSQHGTTEAFF. In nucleotides, the CDR3 is TGTGCCAGCAGTCAGCACGGCACCACTGAAGCTTTCTTT.

This clonotype was counted ten times or more. V gene TRBV4-1 combines with J gene TRBJ2-1; maybe TRBD2 (6 bases). CDR1 is MGHRA and CDR2 is YSYEKL in the germline V gene. Deletions cut 0 bases from V and 10 bases from J, with 13 bases between. CDR3 size: 14 residues. This chain's CDR3 is CASSQEGTLREQFF. DNA of the CDR3: TGCGCCAGCAGCCAAGAAGGGACTCTGCGGGAGCAGTTCTTC.

This clonotype was seen more than once but under ten times. The gene calls are TRBV12-3 or TRBV12-4 and TRBJ2-1; D gene unclear. The CDR3 spans 14 residues. V lost 2 bases, J lost 2 bases, and 7 bases lay in between. CDR3 nucleotides: TGTGCCAGCAGTTTATCGGGTCCCTACAATGAGCAGTTCTTC. Protein: CASSLSGPYNEQFF.

The CDR3 nucleotides are TGTGCCAGCAGCTTATCTTCCCGAACCAATGAGCAGTTCTTC. This sequence encodes CASSLSSRTNEQFF. The chain employs TRBV7-9 and TRBJ2-1; no definite D call. The CDR3 is 14 amino acids. V lost 2 bases and J lost 6, with 11 bases in between. Germline CDR1 SEHNR, CDR2 FQNEAQ (reference sequence). Filled out from reference TRBV7-9 and TRBJ2-1, the complete variable domain reads DTGVSQNPRHKITKRGQNVTFRCDPISEHNRLYWYRQTLGQGPEFLTYFQNEAQLEKSRLLSDRFSAERPKGSFSTLEIQRTEQGDSAMYLCASSLSSRTNEQFFGPGTRLTVL.

The gene calls are TRBV11-2 and TRBJ2-5, with no clear D. Trimming stripped 4 bases from V and 3 bases from J, with 12 bases between. Germline V lookup: CDR1 SGHAT, CDR2 FQNNGV. The CDR3 runs to 14 residues. The DNA for the CDR3 is TGTGCCAGCAGCTCCGGACGGCTCGAAGAGACCCAGTACTTC. It translates to CASSSGRLEETQYF.

At least ten counts were recorded for this clonotype. The chain employs TRBV20-1 and TRBJ2-1, with D tentatively TRBD2 (5 bases). The germline CDR1 and CDR2 sequences are DFQATT and SNEGSKA (reference sequence). Between the trimmed V and J ends, which lost 5 bases and 3 bases, there was a span of 8 bases. There are 12 residues in the CDR3. CDR3 residues: CSAPRDYNEQFF. CDR3 bases: TGCAGTGCTCCTCGGGACTACAATGAGCAGTTCTTC.